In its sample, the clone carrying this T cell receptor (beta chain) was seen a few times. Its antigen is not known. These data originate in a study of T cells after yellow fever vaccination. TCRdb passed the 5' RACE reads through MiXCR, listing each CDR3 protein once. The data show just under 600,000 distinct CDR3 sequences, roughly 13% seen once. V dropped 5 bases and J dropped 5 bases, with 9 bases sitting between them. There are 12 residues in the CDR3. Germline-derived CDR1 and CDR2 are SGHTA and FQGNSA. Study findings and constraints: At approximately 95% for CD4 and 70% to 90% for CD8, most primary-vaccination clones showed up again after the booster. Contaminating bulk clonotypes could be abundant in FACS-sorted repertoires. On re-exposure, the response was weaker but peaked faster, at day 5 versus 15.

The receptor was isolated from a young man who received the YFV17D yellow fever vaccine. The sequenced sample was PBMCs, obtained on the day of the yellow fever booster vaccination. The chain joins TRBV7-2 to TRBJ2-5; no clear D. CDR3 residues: CASSTTRETQYF. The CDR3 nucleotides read TGTGCCAGCAGCACCACCAGGGAGACCCAGTACTTC.